The rows below give T cell receptor beta chains drawn from one sample of a study of cytomegalovirus exposure and HLA in healthy donors. TCRdb's copy holds only in-frame clones and misses some; the assay was immunoSEQ multiplex PCR. The sample totals tens of thousands of clones. The sample taken for sequencing was PBMCs. Every receptor here comes from a female donor in good health and CMV-seronegative. Each CDR3 is given with its conserved first and last residue. The order of the fields is J gene, V gene, CDR3 length, D gene, CDR3 DNA, CDR3 protein. The D gene is left open where the match is weak.

TRBJ2-1 | TRBV5-1 | 20 | TRBD2 | TGCGCCAGCAGCCGACGAGGACTAGCGGGGAACCCGGGCTCCTACAATGAGCAGTTCTTC | CASSRRGLAGNPGSYNEQFF
TRBJ1-2 | TRBV18 | 14 | TRBD1 | TGTGCCAGCTCTCCCGACGGGACAGGGCATGGCTACACCTTC | CASSPDGTGHGYTF
TRBJ1-1 | TRBV28 | 17 | - | TGTGCCAGCCCAAAGTTCCTGGACGGGACTATGAACACTGAAGCTTTCTTT | CASPKFLDGTMNTEAFF
TRBJ1-1 | TRBV6-5 | 13 | - | TGTGCCAGCACGTCCAGTTTGAACACTGAAGCTTTCTTT | CASTSSLNTEAFF
TRBJ2-7 | TRBV29-1 | 12 | TRBD1 | TGCAGCGTGTCCCGGACAGGGAACGAGCAGTACTTC | CSVSRTGNEQYF
TRBJ1-5 | TRBV6-8 | 16 | TRBD1 | TGTGCCAGCAGTTACCCGGGACAGGGATCGGGGCAGCCCCAGCATTTT | CASSYPGQGSGQPQHF
TRBJ1-2 | TRBV13 | 14 | - | TGTGCCAGCAGCTTAGGACAGGGATTTGATGGCTACACCTTC | CASSLGQGFDGYTF
TRBJ1-1 | TRBV30 | 15 | TRBD1 | TGTGCCTGGAGTCCCATCCGGGACAGGCTCACTGAAGCTTTCTTT | CAWSPIRDRLTEAFF
TRBJ1-2 | TRBV5-8 | 16 | TRBD1 | TGTGCCAGCAGGCCCGGGACAGGTGGCAATTGGTATGGCTACACCTTC | CASRPGTGGNWYGYTF
TRBJ1-1 | TRBV6-1 | 15 | TRBD1 | TGTGCCAGCAGTGAAGGACAGGGGAGAGGCACTGAAGCTTTCTTT | CASSEGQGRGTEAFF
TRBJ1-1 | TRBV29-1 | 14 | - | TGCAGCGTTGAAGCGATGACTAGGGAGGGGGTTGCTTTCTTT | CSVEAMTREGVAFF
TRBJ2-7 | TRBV6-1 | 14 | - | TGTGCCAGCAGTTCCCAGACAGCTACCTACGAGCAGTACTTC | CASSSQTATYEQYF
TRBJ1-3 | TRBV13 | 14 | TRBD1 | TGTGCCAGCAGCTTACGGACAGGGCGAAACACCATATATTTT | CASSLRTGRNTIYF
TRBJ1-6 | TRBV6-5 | 14 | - | TGTGCCAGCAGTTACGACAGCCAAAATTCACCCCTCCACTTT | CASSYDSQNSPLHF
TRBJ1-1 | TRBV19 | 15 | TRBD1 | TGTGCCAGTAGGTGGGAAACAGGGGTATCCGCTGAAGCTTTCTTT | CASRWETGVSAEAFF
TRBJ2-5 | TRBV5-1 | 14 | - | TGCGCCAGCAGTGTTGGACTGACTAGGGAGACCCAGTACTTC | CASSVGLTRETQYF
TRBJ2-7 | TRBV30 | 15 | TRBD1 | TGTGCCGCGACAGGGCGGACCGGTCTGGGGGACGAGCAGTACTTC | CAATGRTGLGDEQYF
TRBJ1-2 | TRBV6-5 | 15 | - | TGTGCCAGCACCAAGGGGCCAGGGGCCTTCTATGGCTACACCTTC | CASTKGPGAFYGYTF
TRBJ2-2 | TRBV5-4 | 14 | - | TGTGCCAGCAGCCGTTCGTGGGCTCCCGGGGAGCTGTTTTTT | CASSRSWAPGELFF
TRBJ1-1 | TRBV30 | 13 | - | TGTGCCTGGAGTAAGGGGTTGGCCACTGAAGCTTTCTTT | CAWSKGLATEAFF
TRBJ1-5 | TRBV25-1 | 15 | - | TGTGCCAGCAGTGAAAGCTCGTCTAGCAATCAGCCCCAGCATTTT | CASSESSSSNQPQHF
TRBJ2-7 | TRBV11-3 | 12 | - | TGTGCCAGCAGCTTCAGGGTCAGCGAGCAGTACTTC | CASSFRVSEQYF
TRBJ1-5 | TRBV5-6 | 17 | - | TGTGCCAGCAAGCGGGGGCCGGGCGGGGGCGACAATCAGCCCCAGCATTTT | CASKRGPGGGDNQPQHF
TRBJ1-1 | TRBV5-8 | 15 | TRBD1 | TGTGCCAGCAGCCGACAGGGGCCGGCTTTATCTGAAGCTTTCTTT | CASSRQGPALSEAFF
TRBJ1-3 | TRBV30 | 14 | TRBD1 | TGTGCCACCTCAGGGGGAGGCTCTGGAAACACCATATATTTT | CATSGGGSGNTIYF
TRBJ1-1 | TRBV18 | 13 | - | TGTGCCAGCTCACCTGACCCGGGGACTGAAGCTTTCTTT | CASSPDPGTEAFF
TRBJ2-1 | TRBV6-1 | 15 | TRBD2 | TGTGCCAGCAGTGAAGAGGGCGGGGGAGGGAATGAGCAGTTCTTC | CASSEEGGGGNEQFF
TRBJ1-5 | TRBV4-1 | 15 | TRBD1 | TGCGCCAGCAGCCAAGGTGCAGGGGGCGTTAAGCCCCAGCATTTT | CASSQGAGGVKPQHF
TRBJ2-3 | TRBV4-2 | 14 | TRBD2 | TGTGCCAGCAGCCAGCCTGGGACTAGAGATACGCAGTATTTT | CASSQPGTRDTQYF
TRBJ1-1 | TRBV6-5 | 14 | TRBD1 | TGTGCCAGCAGCAGGGGACAGGGTGTCACTGAAGCTTTCTTT | CASSRGQGVTEAFF
TRBJ2-5 | TRBV19 | 17 | TRBD2 | TGTGCCAGTAGTATTCTTCGGACTAGCGGGGGGGCCAGTACCCAGTACTTC | CASSILRTSGGASTQYF
TRBJ2-5 | TRBV2 | 16 | TRBD1 | TGTGCCAGCAGTGGGGGACAGGGTTACACAAGGGAGACCCAGTACTTC | CASSGGQGYTRETQYF
TRBJ2-1 | TRBV11-3 | 13 | TRBD1 | TGTGCCAGCAGCCCGGGACAGGGGAATGAGCAGTTCTTC | CASSPGQGNEQFF
TRBJ2-5 | TRBV30 | 12 | - | TGTGCCTGGAGTGTTATCCCCGAGACCCAGTACTTC | CAWSVIPETQYF
TRBJ2-1 | TRBV2 | 19 | TRBD2 | TGTGCCAGCAGTGTGGTAGCGGGGTCCCAAGGGGGCTCCTACAATGAGCAGTTCTTC | CASSVVAGSQGGSYNEQFF
TRBJ2-3 | TRBV5-1 | 15 | TRBD2 | TGCGCCAGCAGTTATACTAGCGGGAACACAGATACGCAGTATTTT | CASSYTSGNTDTQYF
TRBJ2-5 | TRBV7-3 | 14 | TRBD1 | TGTGCCAGCAGCTTGCAGGGGGCACAGGAGACCCAGTACTTC | CASSLQGAQETQYF
TRBJ2-7 | TRBV18 | 14 | TRBD1 | TGTGCCAGCTCTAGGCAGGGACAGGGTTACGAGCAGTACTTC | CASSRQGQGYEQYF
TRBJ2-7 | TRBV6-5 | 14 | TRBD1 | TGTGCCAGCACCCAGGGGCAGGGGGCCTACGAGCAGTACTTC | CASTQGQGAYEQYF
TRBJ1-1 | TRBV18 | 14 | - | TGTGCCAGCTCACCACCATCAGGGGTGGCTGAAGCTTTCTTT | CASSPPSGVAEAFF
TRBJ1-5 | TRBV6-1 | 15 | - | TGTGCCAGCAGTGAAGACTCCAATAGCAATCAGCCCCAGCATTTT | CASSEDSNSNQPQHF
TRBJ1-1 | TRBV10-3 | 15 | - | TGTGCCATCAGTCGGGGGGGAACTATGAACACTGAAGCTTTCTTT | CAISRGGTMNTEAFF